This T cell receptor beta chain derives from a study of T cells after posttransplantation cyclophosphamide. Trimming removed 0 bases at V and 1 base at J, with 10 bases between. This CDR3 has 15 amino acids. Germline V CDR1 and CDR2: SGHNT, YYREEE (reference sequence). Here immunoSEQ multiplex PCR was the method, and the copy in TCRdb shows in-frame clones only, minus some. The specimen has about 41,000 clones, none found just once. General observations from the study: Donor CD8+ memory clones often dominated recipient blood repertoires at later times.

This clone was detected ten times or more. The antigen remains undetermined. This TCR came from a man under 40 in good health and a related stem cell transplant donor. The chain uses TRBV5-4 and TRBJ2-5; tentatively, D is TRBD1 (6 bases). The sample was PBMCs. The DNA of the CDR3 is TGTGCCAGCAGCTTGGAGTCCAGGGGCCAAGAGACCCAGTACTTC. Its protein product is CASSLESRGQETQYF.